The rows below give T cell receptor beta chains drawn from one sample of a study of OX40 agonist ivuxolimab in advanced cancers. Method: immunoSEQ multiplex PCR; TCRdb's copy keeps in-frame clones and lacks some. The data show about 26,000 clones, roughly 70% seen once. Source: CD4+ or CD8+ T cells sorted from blood, taken in a trial of the OX40 agonist ivuxolimab. Every receptor here comes from an adult with an advanced solid tumor such as melanoma, head and neck, liver or kidney cancer. CDR3s include the opening cysteine and the closing phenylalanine or tryptophan. The order of the fields is D gene, V gene, clone size, J gene, CDR3 DNA, CDR3 protein. A D gene is named only where the DNA matches it firmly. Some rows have no size entry. The others give once, few or many, or a class for an expanded clone.

D gene: .
V gene: TRBV5-1
clone size: .
J gene: TRBJ1-3
CDR3 DNA: TGCGCCAGCAGCTTTACAGGGCAGGCTGGAAACACCATATATTTT
CDR3 protein: CASSFTGQAGNTIYF

D gene: TRBD1
V gene: TRBV19
clone size: few
J gene: TRBJ1-5
CDR3 DNA: TGTGCCACCACGGACAGGGGCAATCAGCCCCAGCATTTT
CDR3 protein: CATTDRGNQPQHF

D gene: .
V gene: TRBV9
clone size: .
J gene: TRBJ1-5
CDR3 DNA: TGTGCCAGCAGCGTACGACAGGATTTCGCCCATTTT
CDR3 protein: CASSVRQDFAHF

D gene: .
V gene: TRBV19
clone size: .
J gene: TRBJ1-5
CDR3 DNA: TGTGCCAGTAGTATCAGTTATCAGCCCCAGCATTTT
CDR3 protein: CASSISYQPQHF

D gene: TRBD1
V gene: TRBV5-1
clone size: .
J gene: TRBJ2-7
CDR3 DNA: TGCGCCAGCAGCTTAAAAACTGCCGGGACAGGGCAGGTTCTCGAGCAGTACTTC
CDR3 protein: CASSLKTAGTGQVLEQYF

D gene: .
V gene: TRBV25-1
clone size: .
J gene: TRBJ2-2
CDR3 DNA: TGTGCCAGCAACAGGGGAGGAACCGGGGAGCTGTTTTTT
CDR3 protein: CASNRGGTGELFF

D gene: .
V gene: TRBV5-1
clone size: few
J gene: TRBJ1-3
CDR3 DNA: TGCGCCAGCAGCTCCCGGACAGCGGGAAACACCATATATTTT
CDR3 protein: CASSSRTAGNTIYF

D gene: TRBD1
V gene: TRBV5-1
clone size: .
J gene: TRBJ1-4
CDR3 DNA: TGCGCCAGCAGCACTGGCGGGACAGGGGGCGAAAAACTGTTTTTT
CDR3 protein: CASSTGGTGGEKLFF

D gene: .
V gene: TRBV2
clone size: .
J gene: TRBJ2-5
CDR3 DNA: TGTGCCAGCAGTGCGGCCATGCAAGAGACCCAGTACTTC
CDR3 protein: CASSAAMQETQYF

D gene: .
V gene: TRBV21-1
clone size: once
J gene: TRBJ1-2
CDR3 DNA: TGTGCCAGCAGCTCTTACCTGGGGGGCAACTATGGCTACACCTTC
CDR3 protein: CASSSYLGGNYGYTF

D gene: .
V gene: TRBV5-4
clone size: .
J gene: TRBJ1-1
CDR3 DNA: TGTGCCAGCAGCTCAGCAGGGGCACGGACAACGAACACTGAAGCTTTCTTT
CDR3 protein: CASSSAGARTTNTEAFF

D gene: TRBD1
V gene: TRBV10-3
clone size: few
J gene: TRBJ1-6
CDR3 DNA: TGTGCCAGCACAGGGGATGCGAATTCACCCCTCCACTTT
CDR3 protein: CASTGDANSPLHF

D gene: .
V gene: TRBV18
clone size: .
J gene: TRBJ1-2
CDR3 DNA: TGTGCCAGCTCACCGGACAAGGGGGGCCATGGCTACACCTTC
CDR3 protein: CASSPDKGGHGYTF

D gene: TRBD2
V gene: TRBV5-4
clone size: few
J gene: TRBJ2-3
CDR3 DNA: TGTGCCAGCAGCTTGGGACTAGCGGGGGGGCGGAGATGGACAGATACGCAGTATTTT
CDR3 protein: CASSLGLAGGRRWTDTQYF

D gene: .
V gene: TRBV7-2
clone size: once
J gene: TRBJ1-1
CDR3 DNA: TGTGCCAGCAGCTTAGGTGTCAGGGGAGCTGAAGCTTTCTTT
CDR3 protein: CASSLGVRGAEAFF

D gene: .
V gene: TRBV18
clone size: .
J gene: TRBJ1-1
CDR3 DNA: TGTGCCAGCCTCGGGGGTCTAAACACTGAAGCTTTCTTT
CDR3 protein: CASLGGLNTEAFF

D gene: .
V gene: TRBV5-6
clone size: .
J gene: TRBJ2-7
CDR3 DNA: TGTGCCAGCAGCTTGGGACTGGGTGCCTACGAGCAGTACTTC
CDR3 protein: CASSLGLGAYEQYF

D gene: .
V gene: TRBV18
clone size: .
J gene: TRBJ1-1
CDR3 DNA: TGTGCCAGCTCTCAAATGGGGAGTCGGAACACTGAAGCTTTCTTT
CDR3 protein: CASSQMGSRNTEAFF

D gene: .
V gene: TRBV19
clone size: .
J gene: TRBJ1-2
CDR3 DNA: TGTGCCAGTAGCCTACAGGTTCGCTATGGCTACACCTTC
CDR3 protein: CASSLQVRYGYTF

D gene: TRBD1
V gene: TRBV27
clone size: .
J gene: TRBJ1-6
CDR3 DNA: TGTGCCAGCAGTTTAGTCTCCGGGACAGGGCCGTCACCCCTCCACTTT
CDR3 protein: CASSLVSGTGPSPLHF

D gene: .
V gene: TRBV10-2
clone size: .
J gene: TRBJ2-1
CDR3 DNA: TGCGCCAGCAGTGTTCAGGGGGGCTACAATGAGCAGTTCTTC
CDR3 protein: CASSVQGGYNEQFF

D gene: .
V gene: TRBV19
clone size: few
J gene: TRBJ2-1
CDR3 DNA: TGTGCCAGTAGTATCCCTACTAGGGACCAGCAGTTCTTC
CDR3 protein: CASSIPTRDQQFF

D gene: .
V gene: TRBV18
clone size: .
J gene: TRBJ1-2
CDR3 DNA: TGTGCCAGCTCACCTTCCGATGTCTATGGCTACACCTTC
CDR3 protein: CASSPSDVYGYTF

D gene: .
V gene: TRBV5-1
clone size: .
J gene: TRBJ1-3
CDR3 DNA: TGCGCCAGCAGCTTATCCTTTGGGACTGGAAACACCATATATTTT
CDR3 protein: CASSLSFGTGNTIYF

D gene: TRBD2
V gene: TRBV4-3
clone size: .
J gene: TRBJ2-5
CDR3 DNA: TGCGCCAGCAGCCAAGATTTGACTAGCGGCCAAGAGACCCAGTACTTC
CDR3 protein: CASSQDLTSGQETQYF

D gene: .
V gene: TRBV7-2
clone size: .
J gene: TRBJ2-1
CDR3 DNA: TGTGCCAGCAGCATAACTAATGAGCAGTTCTTC
CDR3 protein: CASSITNEQFF

D gene: .
V gene: TRBV30
clone size: .
J gene: TRBJ2-2
CDR3 DNA: TGTGCCTGGATTGCCGGGGGGCCTCCCGACACCGGGGAGCTGTTTTTT
CDR3 protein: CAWIAGGPPDTGELFF

D gene: TRBD1
V gene: TRBV11-3
clone size: .
J gene: TRBJ2-1
CDR3 DNA: TGTGCCAGCAGCTTAAGGGGACAGCAGAAAGGAAATGAGCAGTTCTTC
CDR3 protein: CASSLRGQQKGNEQFF

D gene: TRBD1
V gene: TRBV5-5
clone size: few
J gene: TRBJ2-5
CDR3 DNA: TGTGCCAGCAGCTCTCGACAGGGACAAGAGACCCAGTACTTC
CDR3 protein: CASSSRQGQETQYF

D gene: .
V gene: TRBV7-9
clone size: .
J gene: TRBJ1-3
CDR3 DNA: TGTGCCAGCAGCCTAAGTGGCACGAGAAGAAACACCATATATTTT
CDR3 protein: CASSLSGTRRNTIYF

D gene: .
V gene: TRBV21-1
clone size: .
J gene: TRBJ1-2
CDR3 DNA: TGTGCCAGCGATTTCCGGTGTTCAGGGGGCGGGTATGGCTACACCTTC
CDR3 protein: CASDFRCSGGGYGYTF

D gene: .
V gene: TRBV5-4
clone size: .
J gene: TRBJ2-5
CDR3 DNA: TGCGCCAGCAGCCAAGTATATGGGGAGAGGGTAGAGACCCAGTACTTC
CDR3 protein: CASSQVYGERVETQYF

D gene: .
V gene: TRBV6-1
clone size: .
J gene: TRBJ2-7
CDR3 DNA: TGTGCCAGCAGTGAAAAGCACACCAATCAACACTACGAGCAGTACTTC
CDR3 protein: CASSEKHTNQHYEQYF

D gene: TRBD1
V gene: TRBV18
clone size: medium-sized
J gene: TRBJ1-5
CDR3 DNA: TGTGCCAGCTCAGGACAGGGGACCGATCAGCCCCAGCATTTT
CDR3 protein: CASSGQGTDQPQHF

D gene: TRBD1
V gene: TRBV11-2
clone size: .
J gene: TRBJ2-7
CDR3 DNA: TGTGCCAGCAGCTTAGGAAGGACAGGGTTACGATATGTCACCTACGAGCAGTACTTC
CDR3 protein: CASSLGRTGLRYVTYEQYF

D gene: TRBD1
V gene: TRBV29-1
clone size: few
J gene: TRBJ1-2
CDR3 DNA: TGCAGCGTTGTCCAGGGGGCTTTTAACTATGGCTACACCTTC
CDR3 protein: CSVVQGAFNYGYTF

D gene: .
V gene: TRBV6-5
clone size: .
J gene: TRBJ2-5
CDR3 DNA: TGTGCCAGCAGTCCCCCAACGGGGCGGGAGACCCAGTACTTC
CDR3 protein: CASSPPTGRETQYF

D gene: TRBD1
V gene: TRBV7-2
clone size: few
J gene: TRBJ1-2
CDR3 DNA: TGTGCCAGCAGCTTAGATTTGGGACAGGGGATCTATGGCTACACCTTC
CDR3 protein: CASSLDLGQGIYGYTF

D gene: TRBD1
V gene: TRBV14
clone size: .
J gene: TRBJ1-1
CDR3 DNA: TGTGCCAGCAGGGGGGACAGGGGGCTAGGCGGGAACACTGAAGCTTTCTTT
CDR3 protein: CASRGDRGLGGNTEAFF

D gene: .
V gene: TRBV4-2
clone size: once
J gene: TRBJ2-1
CDR3 DNA: TGTGCCAGCAGCCCGATTGGCGGGTCGGCTGAGCAGTTCTTC
CDR3 protein: CASSPIGGSAEQFF

D gene: TRBD2
V gene: TRBV5-6
clone size: .
J gene: TRBJ2-3
CDR3 DNA: TGTGCCAGCAGCTCGACCGGGACTACCCGCACAGATACGCAGTATTTT
CDR3 protein: CASSSTGTTRTDTQYF

D gene: .
V gene: TRBV27
clone size: .
J gene: TRBJ1-5
CDR3 DNA: TGTGCCAGCCGCCATGGGGTATCAGCTAATAGCAATCAGCCCCAGCATTTT
CDR3 protein: CASRHGVSANSNQPQHF

D gene: TRBD1
V gene: TRBV6-5
clone size: .
J gene: TRBJ2-7
CDR3 DNA: TGTGCCAGCACCCGGACAGGGGCCGAGCAGTACTTC
CDR3 protein: CASTRTGAEQYF

D gene: .
V gene: TRBV2
clone size: .
J gene: TRBJ2-3
CDR3 DNA: TGTGCCAGCAGTGAAAACAGCGGAGGATTCACAGATACGCAGTATTTT
CDR3 protein: CASSENSGGFTDTQYF

D gene: .
V gene: TRBV7-9
clone size: .
J gene: TRBJ2-3
CDR3 DNA: TGTGCCAGCAGCTTAATAGGGCCAGATACGCAGTATTTT
CDR3 protein: CASSLIGPDTQYF

D gene: .
V gene: TRBV11-2
clone size: .
J gene: TRBJ2-6
CDR3 DNA: TGTGCCAGCAGCTTAGAAGTGAACAGGGCTGGGGCCAACGTCCTGACTTTC
CDR3 protein: CASSLEVNRAGANVLTF

D gene: TRBD1
V gene: TRBV29-1
clone size: .
J gene: TRBJ2-7
CDR3 DNA: TGCAGCTTCAGGGGGATCAATAGCTACGAGCAGTACTTC
CDR3 protein: CSFRGINSYEQYF

D gene: .
V gene: TRBV6-1
clone size: .
J gene: TRBJ2-5
CDR3 DNA: TGTGCCAGCAGTGAAATCTGGGACTACCAAGAGACCCAGTACTTC
CDR3 protein: CASSEIWDYQETQYF

D gene: .
V gene: TRBV7-2
clone size: .
J gene: TRBJ2-1
CDR3 DNA: TGTGCCAGCAGCGACTCCACTAGTAACAATGAGCAGTTCTTC
CDR3 protein: CASSDSTSNNEQFF

D gene: .
V gene: TRBV10-1
clone size: .
J gene: TRBJ2-5
CDR3 DNA: TGCGCCAGCAGCAAGAGAATCGGGATTCAAGAGACCCAGTACTTC
CDR3 protein: CASSKRIGIQETQYF

D gene: .
V gene: TRBV4-1
clone size: .
J gene: TRBJ2-5
CDR3 DNA: TGCGCCAGCAGCCTCTCGGATGCCCAAGAGACCCAGTACTTC
CDR3 protein: CASSLSDAQETQYF

D gene: .
V gene: TRBV7-2
clone size: once
J gene: TRBJ2-3
CDR3 DNA: TGTGCCAGCAGCCCAGACTGGGGGGCAGAGTCAGATACGCAGTATTTT
CDR3 protein: CASSPDWGAESDTQYF

D gene: .
V gene: TRBV7-9
clone size: .
J gene: TRBJ2-7
CDR3 DNA: TGTGCCAGCAGCTTAGGTGGCAGGATTTCGGACGAGCAGTACTTC
CDR3 protein: CASSLGGRISDEQYF